Below, 32 T cell receptor beta chains from the same sample are listed, as sequenced in a study of glioma-infiltrating T cells. Using RNA template, CDR3s of TCR alpha and beta were amplified with iRepertoire arm-PCR. TCRdb reprocessed the multiplex PCR reads via MiXCR and lists one record per CDR3 protein. In the table there are 150,000 to 200,000 distinct CDR3 sequences, around 45% of which are singletons. The sample comprised glioma tissue, nonneoplastic brain tissue, or PBMCs (not recorded which). These receptors were collected from a human donor with low-grade glioma or glioblastoma, undergoing nonglioma brain surgery, or in good health (not recorded which).

This clonotype was seen at least ten times. For the CDR3, the DNA is TGTGCCACCAGCAGAGATCCGAGAATACCCTACGAGCAGTACTTC. Amino acids: CATSRDPRIPYEQYF. V is TRBV15 and J is TRBJ2-7; no firm D call. Germline CDR1 and CDR2: LNHNV and YYDKDF (reference sequence). The ends were cut back, 0 bases at V and 2 bases at J, with 11 bases in the middle. This CDR3 is 15 amino acids long. The full variable domain, its missing parts supplied by reference TRBV15 and TRBJ2-7, is DAMVIQNPRYQVTQFGKPVTLSCSQTLNHNVMYWYQQKSSQAPKLLFHYYDKDFNNEADTPDNFQSRRPNTSFCFLDIRSPGLGDTAMYLCATSRDPRIPYEQYFGPGTRLTVT.

The table lists this clonotype with many counts. The DNA for the CDR3 is TGTGCCAGCAGTTTAACACAGTCTTACGGCACTGAAGCTTTCTTT. As protein: CASSLTQSYGTEAFF. This rearrangement joins TRBV27 to TRBJ1-1; D not certain. The CDR3 has 15 amino acids. V lost 2 bases and J lost 4, with 14 bases in between. The germline CDR1 and CDR2 sequences are MNHEY and SMNVEV (reference sequence).

The chain has TRBV7-8 and TRBJ2-1, with 10 bases identical to TRBD2. CDR1 and CDR2 (germline): SGHVS, FQNEAQ. The CDR3 contains 18 residues. V trimming: 1 base; J trimming: 6 bases; junction bases outside the gene matches: 12. CDR3 sequence reads: CASSLGGGPGLAFNEQFF. The DNA of the CDR3 is TGTGCCAGCAGCTTAGGGGGGGGACCGGGACTAGCGTTCAATGAGCAGTTCTTC.

This clonotype was seen only a few times. A much larger clone lies one base from this, so it may be a read error. The chain combines TRBV28 with TRBJ1-1; D is undetermined. Germline loops: CDR1 MDHEN, CDR2 SYDVKM. The CDR3 totals 15 residues. The CDR3 DNA is TGTGCCAGCAGTCCATGGACTGGGCTGAACACTGAAGATTTCTTT. This translates into CASSPWTGLNTEDFF.

Turning to this clonotype: One base away lies a much larger clone, so this may be a sequencing read error. Here the CDR3 reads CSARRDQETEYF. In nucleotides, the CDR3 is TGCAGTGCTAGAAGAGACCAAGAGACCGAGTACTTC. The chain employs TRBV20-1 and TRBJ2-5; D not resolved. Germline CDR1 is DFQATT and CDR2 is SNEGSKA (reference sequence). The CDR3 covers 12 residues.

V is TRBV12-3 or TRBV12-4 and J is TRBJ1-2, with D unclear. Trimming cost V 6 bases and J 5 bases, with 10 bases left between them. The CDR3 loop spans 12 amino acids. This chain's CDR3 is CASSTTAYGYTF. The CDR3 DNA follows: TGTGCCAGCAGCACAACCGCTTATGGCTACACCTTC.

In this sample, this clonotype turned up a few times. J is TRBJ1-1 and V is TRBV3-1; D gene ambiguous. This CDR3 has 14 amino acids. V lost 4 bases and J lost 4, with 13 bases in between. Germline V CDR1 and CDR2: LGHDT, YNNKEL (reference sequence). CDR3 amino acids: CASSLPDEITEAFF. DNA for the CDR3: TGTGCCAGCAGCCTTCCCGATGAGATCACTGAAGCTTTCTTT.

With regard to this clonotype: Its ends do not fully match the called genes, so a read error is possible. The CDR3: CGSSVSWSSHEQYF. The CDR3 DNA reads TGTGGCAGCAGTGTTTCCTGGAGCAGCCACGAGCAGTACTTC. The chain couples TRBV2 to TRBJ2-7; no reliable D call. The germline gives CDR1 SNHLY, CDR2 FYNNEI. The CDR3 runs to 14 residues.

This clonotype is a singleton in its sample. The chain is built from TRBV29-1 and TRBJ1-1; no firm D call. Trimming cost V 4 bases and J 0 bases, with 12 bases left between them. Germline values: CDR1 SQVTM, CDR2 ANQGSEA. The CDR3 sequence is 14 residues long. The CDR3 nucleotides are TGCAGCGTTGGCGAGGAGTTAATGAACACTGAAGCTTTCTTT. It translates to CSVGEELMNTEAFF.

CDR3 residues: CASSPGLAGAQLYEQYF. Written as DNA, the CDR3 is TGTGCCAGCAGTCCCGGACTAGCGGGAGCCCAACTGTACGAGCAGTACTTC. J is TRBJ2-7 and V is TRBV12-3 or TRBV12-4, with TRBD2 identical over 13 bases. The CDR3 spans 17 residues. J lost 4 bases, V lost 5 bases, and 11 bases had no gene match.

The chain links TRBV6-1 to TRBJ2-1, with 16 bases matching TRBD2. Germline V gives CDR1 MNHNS, CDR2 SASEGT. This CDR3 has 19 residues. With V trimmed by 6 bases and J by 0 bases, 8 bases remained unmatched. The CDR3 sequence: CASRSGTSGRASSYNEQFF. The CDR3 nucleotides are TGTGCCAGCAGATCCGGGACTAGCGGGAGGGCTAGCTCCTACAATGAGCAGTTCTTC.

A remark on this clonotype: Sequence at one end of the junction differs from germline and may be a read error. The rearrangement uses TRBV29-1 and TRBJ1-1; no reliable D call. The CDR3 has 11 amino acids. Germline CDR1 and CDR2: SQVTM and ANQGSEA. The CDR3 region is CIVPTNTEAFF. The CDR3 nucleotides are TGCATCGTTCCCACGAACACTGAAGCTTTCTTT. Looking up the rest from reference TRBV29-1 and TRBJ1-1 gives the full variable domain: SAVISQKPSRDICQRGTSLTIQCQVDSQVTMMFWYRQQPGQSLTLIATANQGSEATYESGFVIDKFPISRPNLTFSTLTVSNMSPEDSSIYLCIVPTNTEAFFGQGTRLTVV.

The gene calls are TRBV5-4 and TRBJ1-2, with a weak D call TRBD1 (6 bases). Trimming took 0 bases from V and 0 from J, leaving 12 bases between them. CDR1 SGHNT and CDR2 YYREEE come from the germline V gene (reference sequence). The CDR3 runs to 16 residues. The CDR3 coding sequence is TGTGCCAGCAGCTTGGATGACAGGATCACTAACTATGGCTACACCTTC. This encodes CASSLDDRITNYGYTF.

As for this clonotype: A much larger clone lies one base from this, so it may be a read error. This sequence joins TRBV28 and TRBJ2-1; D gene unclear. Between the trimmed V and J ends, which lost 4 bases and 10 bases, there was a span of 20 bases. Per the germline V gene, CDR1 is MDHEN and CDR2 is SYDVKM. CDR3 length equals 15 residues. CDR3 nucleotide sequence: TGTGCCAGCAGTTCACTACGGACCAAAGCCTACGAGCAGTTCTTC. Translated: CASSSLRTKAYEQFF. The variable domain in full, with the rest retrieved from reference TRBV28 and TRBJ2-1, is DVKVTQSSRYLVKRTGEKVFLECVQDMDHENMFWYRQDPGLGLRLIYFSYDVKMKEKGDIPEGYSVSREKKERFSLILESASTNQTSMYLCASSSLRTKAYEQFFGPGTRLTVL.

This chain joins TRBV12-3 or TRBV12-4 and TRBJ1-5; D is undetermined. V shed 3 bases and J shed 10 bases, with 10 bases lying between them. The CDR3 extends over 12 amino acids. The CDR3 spells CASSFENRPQHF. The CDR3 DNA sequence: TGTGCCAGCAGTTTTGAAAATCGTCCCCAGCATTTT.

This clonotype was observed many times. V is TRBV28 and J is TRBJ2-4; D may be TRBD2 (6 bases). Germline CDR1 and CDR2: MDHEN and SYDVKM. V lost 5 bases and J 6 bases, leaving 14 bases between the germline ends. The length of the CDR3 is 14 residues. This CDR3 reads CASSARLALNIQYF. Written as DNA, the CDR3 is TGTGCCAGCAGTGCGCGGCTAGCGCTAAACATTCAGTACTTC.

Note on this clonotype: A single base separates this from a much larger clone, so it may be a read error. The rearrangement uses TRBV7-9 and TRBJ2-5; the match to TRBD2 covers 7 bases. This CDR3 is 16 amino acids long. Germline V gene data show CDR1 as SEHNR and CDR2 as FQNEAQ (reference sequence). DNA for the CDR3: TGTGTCAGCAGCTTAGCGACGGCTAGCGGTCAAGAGACCCAGTACTTC. Translated: CVSSLATASGQETQYF.

There are many counts of this clonotype. The chain joins TRBV28 to TRBJ2-7; no clear D gene. V shed 6 bases and J shed 3 bases, with 9 bases lying between them. This CDR3 region has 12 residues. CDR1 is MDHEN, CDR2 SYDVKM, per germline. CDR3 region: CASRGNDYEQYF. The CDR3 DNA reads TGTGCCAGCAGGGGCAACGACTACGAGCAGTACTTC.

The rearrangement links TRBV14 to TRBJ2-5, with no clear D. The CDR3 length is 13 residues. V lost 3 bases to trimming and J lost 4 bases, with 9 bases between them. Looked up from germline, CDR1 is SGHDN and CDR2 is FVKESK. The CDR3 DNA reads TGTGCCAGCAGCCACCCTATAGTAGAGACCCAGTACTTC. Translating it yields CASSHPIVETQYF.

The chain joins TRBV2 to TRBJ1-2, with D tentatively TRBD1 (5 bases). The CDR3 is 12 amino acids. V was clipped by 5 bases and J by 5 bases, with 9 bases between them. In germline, CDR1 is SNHLY, CDR2 FYNNEI. The CDR3 is CASSYGGYGYTF. DNA for the CDR3: TGTGCCAGCAGTTACGGGGGGTATGGCTACACCTTC.

Regarding this clonotype: A read error may explain this, as a much larger clone is one base away. The conserved phenylalanine or tryptophan is not found at the CDR3 terminus, so this likely reflects a read error. This chain connects TRBV10-3 to TRBJ1-5, with D uncertain. V lost 8 bases and J 1 base, leaving 9 bases between the germline ends. The CDR3 has 13 residues. Per germline, CDR1 ENHRY and CDR2 SYGVKD. The CDR3 is CAIRGESNQPQHY. The CDR3 DNA is TGTGCCATCCGGGGAGAGAGCAATCAGCCCCAGCATTAT.

Note on this clonotype: This sequence may be a read error, since a much larger clone differs from it by one base. V usage is TRBV20-1 and J usage is TRBJ2-7; D unresolved. CDR1 is DFQATT, CDR2 SNEGSKA, per germline (reference sequence). The CDR3 sequence is 13 residues long. V dropped 6 bases and J dropped 4 bases, with 16 bases sitting between them. In DNA, the CDR3 is TGCAGTGCAATGGCCACGCAACTTTACGAGCAGTACTTC. Its translation is CSAMATQLYEQYF.

This clonotype was recorded a few times. The rearrangement joins TRBV4-1 to TRBJ1-1; 8 bases line up with TRBD1. Per germline, CDR1 MGHRA and CDR2 YSYEKL. J was trimmed by 4 bases and V by 1 base; bases with no gene match: 8. The CDR3 covers 16 residues. The DNA of the CDR3 is TGCGCCAGCAGCCAAGGGCAGGGGGCGGCAGGCACTGAAGCTTTCTTT. It yields the protein CASSQGQGAAGTEAFF.

On this clonotype: This clone may be a read error of a much larger clone one base away. The gene calls are TRBV5-4 and TRBJ2-7, with 7 bases that match TRBD1. Trimming at V came to 8 bases and at J to 3 bases, leaving 11 bases not matched to a gene. The CDR3 spans 14 residues. Germline CDR1 and CDR2: SGHNT and YYREEE (reference sequence). The CDR3 sequence: CARSVGQNNYEQYF. The CDR3 nucleotides read TGTGCCAGAAGCGTGGGACAGAACAACTACGAGCAGTACTTC.

This clonotype was seen at least ten times. This chain connects TRBV6-2 or TRBV6-3 to TRBJ2-7, with 7 bases identical to TRBD2. CDR1 is MNHEY, CDR2 SVGEGT, per germline. The CDR3 has 15 residues. Germline trimming cut 2 bases from V and 7 bases from J; bases unmatched to any gene: 11. The CDR3 spells CASSYLASGLSEQYF. The DNA of the CDR3 is TGTGCCAGCAGTTACCTCGCTAGCGGCCTCAGTGAGCAGTACTTC.

This clonotype was found many times. The chain has TRBV2 and TRBJ2-7; D is undetermined. CDR1 is SNHLY, CDR2 FYNNEI, per germline. Trimming cost V 9 bases and J 0 bases, with 6 bases left between them. The CDR3 sequence is 11 residues long. In DNA form, the CDR3 reads TGTGCCAGTAGGAGCTCCTACGAGCAGTACTTC. This sequence encodes CASRSSYEQYF.

A note on this clonotype: A much larger clonotype is one base distant, so this may be a read error. The rearrangement links TRBV28 to TRBJ2-1, with 10 bases fitting TRBD1. Germline CDR1 is MDHEN and CDR2 is SYDVKM. The length of the CDR3 is 16 residues. The CDR3 DNA follows: TGTGCCAGCGGGGACAGGGGCGAGCGGGACTACAATGAGAAGTTCTTC. Its translation: CASGDRGERDYNEKFF.

The rearrangement joins TRBV4-2 to TRBJ2-7, with D possibly TRBD2 on 6 matching bases. V was pared by 5 bases and J by 6 bases, with 17 bases between. Germline CDR1 is LGHNA and CDR2 is YNFKEQ. The CDR3 length is 14 residues. CDR3 protein: CASSAPLAWPEQYF. CDR3 nucleotides: TGTGCCAGCAGCGCACCGCTAGCGTGGCCCGAGCAGTACTTC.

Remarks on this clonotype: A clone one base away is much larger, so this may be a read error. This chain links TRBV15 with TRBJ2-7; 9 bases map to TRBD1. With 6 bases clipped from V and 6 bases from J, the junction kept 6 bases outside the gene matches. CDR3 length equals 13 residues. CDR1 is LNHNV, CDR2 YYDKDF, per germline (reference sequence). This CDR3 reads CATRRTTGGEQYF. In nucleotides, the CDR3 is TGTGCCACCAGAAGGACGACAGGGGGCGAGCAGTACTTC.

Points on this clonotype: A single base separates this from a much larger clone, so it may be a read error. The genes are TRBV7-9 and TRBJ1-5; no firm D call. CDR1 is SEHNR and CDR2 is FQNEAQ in the germline V gene (reference sequence). V dropped 1 base and J dropped 3 bases, with 10 bases sitting between them. This CDR3 region has 15 residues. The CDR3, as DNA: TGTGCCAGCAGCTTAGATATCTCCACCAATCAGCCCCAGCATTTT. Amino acids: CASSLDISTNQPQHF.

The V gene is TRBV5-1, the J gene TRBJ2-7; D is possibly TRBD2 (5 bases). The CDR3 sequence is 14 residues long. Per the germline V gene, CDR1 is SGHRS and CDR2 is YFSETQ. Between the trimmed V and J ends, which lost 0 bases and 4 bases, there was a span of 11 bases. DNA for the CDR3: TGCGCCAGCAGCTTGGACGGGGAACCTTACGAGCAGTACTTC. Its translation is CASSLDGEPYEQYF.

Here the CDR3 reads CASSVGQVRSNEQYF. The DNA of the CDR3 is TGTGCCAGCAGTGTAGGACAGGTTAGGTCCAACGAGCAGTACTTC. The chain carries TRBV2 and TRBJ2-7; 7 bases fit TRBD1. V lost 4 bases to trimming and J lost 5 bases; unmatched junction nucleotides: 11. This CDR3 region has 15 residues. Germline V gene lookup returns CDR1 SNHLY and CDR2 FYNNEI. The full variable domain, completed using reference TRBV2 and TRBJ2-7, is EPEVTQTPSHQVTQMGQEVILRCVPISNHLYFYWYRQILGQKVEFLVSFYNNEISEKSEIFDDQFSVERPDGSNFTLKIRSTKLEDSAMYFCASSVGQVRSNEQYFGPGTRLTVT.